This T cell receptor (beta chain) was recorded in a study of cytomegalovirus exposure and HLA in healthy donors (dated by TCRdb to the late 2010s). For the study in its entirety: An earlier analysis of 587 of the donors reported approximately 290 Gb of sequence data and some 120 million unique TCR beta sequences from 150 million to 200 million T cells. Roughly 300 gigabases of sequencing data and around 85 million unique TCR sequences made up an early release that covered fewer than 650 HLA-typed donors. Of the 300 to 500 genotyped donors, approximately 81% were placed in the genetic ancestry cluster associated with self-reported Caucasian donors. The aim of the study was to test whether cataloging public T cell receptors could identify signatures of past pathogen exposure. The T cell repertoires of around 670 subjects were profiled by immunosequencing and related to cytomegalovirus serostatus. A separate validation cohort of over 95 different subjects was used in addition to the roughly 700-subject first cohort. The study combined high-throughput TCR immunosequencing, statistical association of individual TCRs with disease status, and machine learning to predict cytomegalovirus infection status. In a later analysis, previously published TCR beta repertoires from 600 to 850 donors were re-analyzed and high-resolution HLA genotyping was added so that TCR occurrence patterns could be studied. Rather than drawing on any new phenotypic data, the later analysis identified candidate immune exposures from TCR beta sequences and the way those sequences occurred across donors. An earlier analysis of some 600 of the donors applied high-throughput TCR beta sequencing to assess whether each TCR beta V gene segment acted as functional or pseudogenic. Donor age, sex, ethnicity and CMV serostatus were compiled alongside the repertoire data. A later genetic analysis used genome-wide SNP genotypes for about three fifths of the 666 donors, treating that subset as a discovery cohort. All discovery cohort repertoires had been generated on a single sequencing platform. Both class I and class II loci were covered by HLA typing, at four-digit resolution. The number of donors typed differed by locus, with about 629-630 for A, B, C, DRB1 and DQB1, approximately 500 for DQA1, 600 to 610 for DPA1, and some 440 for DPB1. Four or five DR-DQ haplotypes were handled as single units for association and clustering, since linkage in the cohort was strong. On average, around 200,000 unique TCR beta nucleotide sequences were sequenced per donor among a few hundred genotyped donors of the cohort, with roughly 18% of those sequences being non-productive. What the research found in general, with its limitations: Some IMGT-functional V segments, including TRBV6-2 and TRBV6-3, could not be told apart with the 87-base-pair reads, so those segments were excluded. The presence/absence analyses assumed that sequencing depth was roughly uniform across donors, and that assumption may not be true. Compared with equally common non-associated chains, HLA-associated TCR beta chains in a later analysis were more clonally expanded and had lower generation probabilities. A later analysis found that TCR association rates varied across HLA loci, with DRB1 alleles showing the most associated TCRs and HLA-C alleles the fewest. Linkage disequilibrium might explain the correlated functional status among segregating V segments, but an unknown experimental factor could not be ruled out. It was suggested by the authors that the approach could potentially be generalized to other disease states and immunological phenotypes. Three of the identified cytomegalovirus-associated TCR beta chains were confirmed in vitro to be specific for cytomegalovirus antigens. A later analysis reported that several top co-occurrence clusters appeared linked to parvovirus B19, influenza, CMV and Epstein-Barr virus. In a later analysis, most CMV-associated TCR beta chains were found to appear HLA-restricted, with HLA associations seemingly driven largely by CMV exposure. A later genetic analysis associated a missense DCLRE1C variant with V-gene and J-gene trimming of TCR beta chains, and an independent cohort replicated the association. The classifier was reported to diagnose cytomegalovirus status with high specificity and sensitivity in both the original and validation cohorts. A further reported finding was that TCR beta sequences accurately predicted the HLA-A and HLA-B alleles for most subjects in the first cohort. Compared with the roughly 700-donor mean, donors in an Asian-associated ancestry cluster had fewer N-insertions in productive TCRs, according to a later genetic analysis. When HLA alleles, especially DR and DQ, strongly co-occurred, TCR associations were difficult to assign to individual alleles. The study listed 150 to 200 TCR beta chains as associated with cytomegalovirus. Most TCR sequences were observed very rarely across donors, whereas some public TCRs were present in many individuals. Specific HLA alleles were associated with roughly 16,000 TCR beta sequences at a false discovery rate of 0.05 in a later analysis. About 17 rarely observed V segments, including chromosome 9 orphons, were excluded from the earlier analysis of several hundred of the donors because counts were too low. The sequencing pipeline was judged likely to have produced a cluster of highly shared sequence variants as a technical artifact. Because some donors lacked HLA typing at each locus, the association tests relied only on the typed subset. This cohort had only TCR beta chains sequenced, and the lack of alpha or paired-chain data limited which features could be detected. The only immune exposure information available for the cohort was CMV serostatus. In an earlier analysis of around 600 of the donors, most TCR beta V segments appeared in productive rearrangements about 87% or about 30% of the time, broadly matching IMGT annotations.

Points on this clone: Its specific antigen is unknown. Qualities for individual bases were not recorded, and no much larger clone is one base off.

CDR1 and CDR2, per the germline V gene (reference sequence), are SGHNT and YYREEE. The CDR3 holds 15 amino acids from the cysteine to the phenylalanine. The kept DNA is CDR3 alone, 45 bases in frame from the first base. V lost 0 bases and J lost 3 bases; the stretch between them is 11 bases long. The cohort was made up of 500 to 850 healthy bone marrow donors. All cohort members were sampled while nominally healthy, although unrecorded immune exposures were likely present. The donor was CMV seropositive and was included in the group of 250 to 350 seropositive cohort members. A peripheral blood sample was collected from each donor, and TCR beta sequencing was performed on peripheral blood mononuclear cells. The Qiagen DNeasy Blood Extraction Kit was used to extract genomic DNA from the blood cell samples. The method was the immunoSEQ multiplex PCR assay. A mixture of 60 forward primers for TCR Vbeta segments and 13 reverse primers for TCR Jbeta segments was used in the multiplex PCR. Amplification of the CDR3 region of rearranged TCR beta genes was performed with a multiplex PCR assay on genomic DNA. The amplified TCR beta libraries were sequenced on the Illumina HiSeq System as 87-base-pair reads. On the study's bioinformatics: A later analysis counted tens of millions of unique TCR beta chains across the 666 repertoires, and approximately 11 million of these chains were shared by at least two donors. Raw reads were error-corrected and collapsed into unique sequences by a nearest-neighbor algorithm in which closely related sequences were merged to remove PCR and sequencing errors. Alignment of CDR3 sequences to IMGT reference sequences was used to assign V, D and J gene segments. For a sequence to be retained, at least a six-nucleotide match to both a V gene segment and a J gene segment was required. Rearrangements were called productive when the CDR3 lacked stop codons and stayed in frame with V and J; all others were non-productive. Following IMGT convention, CDR3 was defined as the stretch from the second conserved V-encoded cysteine to the conserved J-encoded phenylalanine. Sequences without an unambiguous match to a single V gene segment were excluded from the earlier analysis of approximately 560 of the donors. In an earlier analysis of a few hundred of the donors, V segments were called functional above 56.7% productive rearrangements and were called segregating when the between-donor standard deviation exceeded 5%. A statistical classification framework was developed to diagnose cytomegalovirus status using the catalog of TCR beta chain sequences. In a later analysis, TCR nucleotide sequences were compared against IMGT/GENE-DB human TR gene sequences so that V and J genes could be assigned. The TCRdist pipeline was used in a later analysis to assign CDR3 sequences and most-parsimonious VDJ recombination scenarios. A later analysis defined each TCR beta chain by its CDR3 amino acid sequence plus V-gene family, and excluded reads lacking a unique V-gene family. As a way to deal with suspected cross-contamination and a sequencing artifact, a later analysis dropped nearly 600 nucleotide sequences that were highly shared and had low generation probability. For each public chain, a later analysis derived a clonal expansion index from normalized ranks of inferred template counts within each repertoire. In a later analysis, generation probabilities were computed with a VDJ recombination model fitted to out-of-frame rearrangements, and the resulting probabilities were checked against IGoR. Hypergeometric tests were used in a later analysis to score TCR-TCR, TCR-HLA and TCR-CMV co-occurrence, with a repertoire-size bias correction applied to the TCR pairs. A later analysis estimated false discovery rates by permuting HLA or CMV assignments 20 times. A later analysis grouped co-occurring TCRs with DBSCAN, adding TCRdist sequence similarity when clustering within HLA-allele-positive subsets. Repertoires with fewer than 30,000 or more than 120,000 public chains were left out of co-occurrence clustering, as were a handful of repertoires with anomalous nucleotide sharing. Here the immuneACCESS table is served through TCRdb, limited to in-frame sequences with V and J called. Missing clones are a known gap in these copies; in checked studies unresolved V genes cover under half, and the rest lacks a known reason. The DNA gave D and trimming, while V, J and clone size come from that table. For this sample there are about 100,000 clones; approximately 72% appear just once. The top ten hold over 6% of the sample.

The chain links TRBV5-4 with TRBJ2-3, with a weak D call of TRBD1 (6 bases match). The material sequenced was PBMCs. This clonotype was obtained from a man aged 35-49 years in good health and CMV-seropositive. The sequence in DNA is TGTGCCAGCAGCTTGGGGGGGCTAAGGACAGATACGCAGTATTTT. It translates as CASSLGGLRTDTQYF.